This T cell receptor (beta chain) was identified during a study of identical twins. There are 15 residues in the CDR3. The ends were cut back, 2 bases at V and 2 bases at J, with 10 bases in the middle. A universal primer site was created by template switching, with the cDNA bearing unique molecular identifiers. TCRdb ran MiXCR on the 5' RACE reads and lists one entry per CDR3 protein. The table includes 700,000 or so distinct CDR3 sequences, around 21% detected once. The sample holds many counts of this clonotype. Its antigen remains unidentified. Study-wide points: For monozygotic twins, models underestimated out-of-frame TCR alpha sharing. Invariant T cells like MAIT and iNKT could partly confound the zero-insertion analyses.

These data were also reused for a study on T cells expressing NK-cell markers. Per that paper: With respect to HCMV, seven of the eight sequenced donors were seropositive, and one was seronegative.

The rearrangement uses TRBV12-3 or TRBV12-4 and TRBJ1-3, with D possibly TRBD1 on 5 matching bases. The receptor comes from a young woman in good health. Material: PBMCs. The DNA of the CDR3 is TGTGCCAGCAGTTTAAGACAGTACCCTGGAAACACCATATATTTT. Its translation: CASSLRQYPGNTIYF.